Below, 27 T cell receptor beta chains from the same sample are listed, as sequenced in a study of glioma-infiltrating T cells. Amplification of TCR alpha and beta CDR3 regions from RNA used iRepertoire nested multiplex PCR. Via MiXCR, TCRdb re-called the multiplex PCR reads, giving one row per CDR3 protein. The table lists about 380,000 distinct CDR3 sequences, roughly 41% of them singletons. The source material was glioma tissue, nonneoplastic brain tissue, or PBMCs (not recorded which). Receptor source: a human donor with low-grade glioma or glioblastoma, undergoing nonglioma brain surgery, or in good health (not recorded which).

V and J are TRBV6-6 and TRBJ1-5; the match to TRBD1 covers 8 bases. From germline, CDR1 is MNHNY and CDR2 SVGAGI (reference sequence). The CDR3 sequence is 17 residues long. The ends lost 1 base at V and 4 bases at J; junction bases unmatched: 9. CDR3 DNA sequence: TGTGCCAGCAGTTACTGCCTAGGACAGGGATGTAATCAGCCCCAGCATTTT. Its protein product is CASSYCLGQGCNQPQHF.

In the case of this clonotype: A clone one base away is much larger, so this may be a read error. J is TRBJ1-2 and V is TRBV15, with 11 bases lining up with TRBD1. The CDR3 has 15 residues. The germline CDR1 and CDR2 sequences are LNHNV and YYDKDF (reference sequence). The J segment lost 3 bases and the V segment lost 1 base, leaving 1 base of the junction unmatched. The CDR3 DNA sequence: TGTGCCACCAGCAGAGGGACAGGGGGCGACTATGGCTACACCTTC. Amino acid sequence: CATSRGTGGDYGYTF.

In this sample, this clonotype turned up once. At one of its ends the junction is not consistent with the germline gene, which may arise from a read error. V usage is TRBV27 and J usage is TRBJ2-7; a possible D gene is TRBD2 (6 bases). The CDR3 has 13 residues. Germline CDR1 and CDR2: MNHEY and SMNVEV (reference sequence). CDR3 in amino acids: CANSFGLGGPQYF. Here the CDR3 DNA reads TGTGCCAACAGTTTCGGGTTGGGGGGACCCCAGTACTTC.

As to this clonotype: One end of the junction is discordant with germline, which a read error may explain. V gene TRBV4-1 combines with J gene TRBJ2-5; D tentatively fits TRBD1 or TRBD2 (5 bases each). Germline V gives CDR1 MGHRA, CDR2 YSYEKL. This CDR3 spans 14 amino acids. The CDR3 loop is CASSQEPGTETQCF. The CDR3 bases are TGCGCCAGCAGCCAAGAGCCAGGGACGGAGACCCAGTGCTTC.

This clonotype was picked up many times. V usage is TRBV6-1 and J usage is TRBJ2-7; 7 nucleotides agree with TRBD1. Germline V CDR1 and CDR2: MNHNS, SASEGT. V lost 5 bases and J lost 2; bases outside the gene matches: 9. The CDR3 extends over 15 amino acids. The CDR3 DNA sequence: TGTGCCAGCAGTTCTAGGACAGGACGACCCTACGAGCAGTACTTC. Protein product: CASSSRTGRPYEQYF.

The J gene is TRBJ2-3, the V gene TRBV6-1, with 12 positions matching TRBD1. CDR3 length: 14 amino acids. V was clipped by 11 bases and J by 7 bases; unmatched bases: 10. Germline CDR1 is MNHNS and CDR2 is SASEGT. The CDR3 DNA sequence: TGTGCCGCGAACCCGGGACAGGGGGCATATACGCAGTATTTT. Translated, it gives CAANPGQGAYTQYF.

This clonotype was found once. The rearrangement uses TRBV6-2 or TRBV6-3 and TRBJ2-1; the match to TRBD1 covers 9 bases. The CDR3 is made up of 14 amino acids. V was clipped by 5 bases and J by 8 bases; unmatched bases: 7. Looked up from germline, CDR1 is MNHEY and CDR2 is SVGEGT. CDR3 DNA sequence: TGTGCCAGCAGTGCCGGGACAGGGCTCCATGAGCAGTTCTTC. Amino acid sequence: CASSAGTGLHEQFF.

A word on this clonotype: Just one base apart from a much larger clone, this may be a read error. This chain joins TRBV20-1 and TRBJ1-5; D unclear. Per the germline V gene, CDR1 is DFQATT and CDR2 is SNEGSKA (reference sequence). The CDR3 consists of 13 residues. CDR3 bases: TGCAGTGCTACCTCGATCGGGATTCAGCCCCAGAATTTT. Translating gives CSATSIGIQPQNF.

This clonotype was recorded many times. The genes are TRBV6-2 or TRBV6-3 and TRBJ2-3, with 7 bases that match TRBD1. Germline lookup yields CDR1 MNHEY and CDR2 SVGEGT. CDR3 size: 13 residues. Trimming took 6 bases from V and 10 from J; bases not matched to a gene: 10. CDR3: CASSPGQTLPQYF. CDR3 DNA sequence: TGTGCCAGCAGCCCGGGACAGACGCTTCCGCAGTATTTT.

This clonotype appeared many times. The rearrangement links TRBV6-2 or TRBV6-3 to TRBJ1-5; D remains unclear. The CDR3 contains 14 residues. Germline V lookup: CDR1 MNHEY, CDR2 SVGEGT. The ends were cut back, 0 bases at V and 7 bases at J, with 10 bases in the middle. The CDR3, as DNA: TGTGCCAGCAGTTACTCTACGAAGTGGCAGCCCCAGCATTTT. Protein: CASSYSTKWQPQHF.

This clonotype was seen a handful of times. The rearrangement uses TRBV28 and TRBJ2-7; D not certain. This CDR3 is 14 amino acids long. The germline V gene has CDR1 MDHEN and CDR2 SYDVKM. Trimming left V 2 bases short and J 2 bases short, with 10 bases between. CDR3: CASSLGQAPYEQYF. CDR3 DNA sequence: TGTGCCAGCAGTTTAGGGCAGGCCCCCTACGAGCAGTACTTC. Using reference TRBV28 and TRBJ2-7 for the parts outside the CDR3, the full variable domain is DVKVTQSSRYLVKRTGEKVFLECVQDMDHENMFWYRQDPGLGLRLIYFSYDVKMKEKGDIPEGYSVSREKKERFSLILESASTNQTSMYLCASSLGQAPYEQYFGPGTRLTVT.

This clonotype appeared many times. CDR3 sequence reads: CASSQVQRGDYGYTF. CDR3 coding DNA: TGCGCCAGCAGCCAAGTTCAACGGGGGGACTATGGCTACACCTTC. The chain employs TRBV4-1 and TRBJ1-2, with D possibly being TRBD1 (5 bases). The CDR3 has 15 residues. The germline gives CDR1 MGHRA, CDR2 YSYEKL. The ends were cut back, 1 base at V and 3 bases at J, with 12 bases in the middle.

Worth noting for this clonotype: The junction and the germline gene differ at one end; a read error may be behind it. The chain links TRBV11-2 to TRBJ2-2, with TRBD2 as a possible D gene (5 bases). CDR1 and CDR2 (germline): SGHAT, FQNNGV. The CDR3 runs to 13 residues. The CDR3 coding sequence is TGCGCCAGCAGCCAAGAGGGTGTCGGGGAGCTGTTTTTT. Translation gives CASSQEGVGELFF.

Points on this clonotype: One end of the junction does not line up with germline, which may come from a read error. The chain employs TRBV7-7 and TRBJ2-7; D ambiguous. Germline-derived CDR1 and CDR2 are SSHAT and FNYEAQ (reference sequence). The CDR3 is made up of 11 amino acids. The CDR3 coding sequence is TGTGCCAGCAGCTCCTACAATGAGCAGTCCTTC. Encoded protein: CASSSYNEQSF.

The rearrangement joins TRBV18 to TRBJ1-5; 7 bases are a match to TRBD1. Trimming at V came to 3 bases and at J to 5 bases, leaving 4 bases not matched to a gene. The CDR3 has 14 residues. Germline V gene lookup returns CDR1 KGHSH and CDR2 LQKENI. CDR3 DNA sequence: TGTGCCAGCTCACCCACAGGGGACGATCAGCCCCAGCATTTT. Encoded protein: CASSPTGDDQPQHF.

This clonotype was found many times. This chain links TRBV6-2 or TRBV6-3 with TRBJ2-7; TRBD2 matches at 8 bases. V dropped 7 bases and J dropped 2; count of bases not matched to a gene: 10. CDR1 is MNHEY, CDR2 SVGEGT, per germline. This CDR3 has 15 amino acids. The CDR3 here is CASTHARREAYEQYF. CDR3 nucleotide sequence: TGTGCCAGCACCCACGCACGGCGGGAGGCCTACGAGCAGTACTTC.

This clonotype was picked up a small number of times. The chain joins TRBV5-1 to TRBJ2-3; TRBD2 agrees at 7 bases. Germline CDR1 is SGHRS and CDR2 is YFSETQ. J lost 2 bases, V lost 0 bases, and 6 bases had no gene match. The CDR3 has 16 residues. CDR3: CASSLAWEGVTDTQYF. The CDR3 nucleotides read TGCGCCAGCAGCTTGGCCTGGGAGGGAGTCACAGATACGCAGTATTTT.

On this clonotype itself: Possible read error: a much larger clone is one base away. The chain joins TRBV27 to TRBJ2-7; a possible D gene is TRBD2 (5 bases). In germline, CDR1 is MNHEY, CDR2 SMNVEV (reference sequence). The CDR3 loop spans 13 amino acids. CDR3 sequence reads: CAGSLNGGVISYF. The CDR3 DNA is TGTGCCGGCAGTTTAAATGGAGGTGTAATTTCGTACTTC.

As to this clonotype: A much larger clone is a single base away; this may be a read error. The chain has TRBV6-1 and TRBJ2-7, with 7 bases identical to TRBD2. Germline-derived CDR1 and CDR2 are MNHNS and SASEGT. V dropped 6 bases and J dropped 2; count of bases not matched to a gene: 10. This CDR3 region has 15 residues. The CDR3 reads CASRGGLVGAYEQYF. DNA of the CDR3: TGTGCCAGCAGGGGAGGACTAGTGGGAGCCTACGAGCAGTACTTC.

The rearrangement joins TRBV4-1 to TRBJ1-5; D may be TRBD1 (5 bases). V was clipped by 3 bases and J by 9 bases, with 18 bases between them. Germline values: CDR1 MGHRA, CDR2 YSYEKL. This CDR3 is built from 15 residues. This chain's CDR3 is CASSQATTALGPQHF. The CDR3 DNA sequence: TGCGCCAGCAGCCAGGCGACGACAGCACTGGGGCCCCAGCATTTT.

Turning to this clonotype: A read error is likely, as this CDR3 ends without the conserved phenylalanine or tryptophan. This chain uses TRBV15 with TRBJ2-7; 8 bases line up with TRBD1. The ends lost 10 bases at V and 5 bases at J; junction bases unmatched: 10. The CDR3 totals 13 residues. The germline V gene encodes CDR1 LNHNV and CDR2 YYDKDF (reference sequence). CDR3 residues: CASKADRVNEQYS. CDR3 DNA sequence: TGTGCCAGCAAAGCGGACAGGGTCAACGAGCAGTACTCC.

This clonotype was counted only a few times. The chain uses TRBV10-3 and TRBJ2-1, with 10 bases lining up with TRBD2. Trimming removed 9 bases from V and 4 bases from J; junction bases left unmatched: 3. Germline values: CDR1 ENHRY, CDR2 SYGVKD. This CDR3 comprises 13 residues. As DNA, the CDR3 is TGTGCCATACGGACTAGCGGATACAATGAGCAGTTCTTC. Its translation: CAIRTSGYNEQFF.

The chain couples TRBV28 to TRBJ1-4; the match to TRBD1 covers 11 bases. V gave up 6 bases and J gave up 10 bases; unmatched junction bases: 10. The length of the CDR3 is 15 residues. Germline CDR1 reads MDHEN; CDR2 reads SYDVKM. The CDR3 DNA follows: TGTGCCAGCAGCTCCTCCGGGACAGGGGGAGCAAAACTGTTTTTT. The encoded protein is CASSSSGTGGAKLFF.

This clonotype was detected ten times or more. The rearrangement joins TRBV28 to TRBJ2-3; 9 bases match TRBD1. This CDR3 is 15 amino acids long. V shed 3 bases and J 5 bases; nucleotides not matched to a gene: 6. Germline V CDR1 and CDR2: MDHEN, SYDVKM. As DNA, the CDR3 is TGTGCCAGCAGTTTCTACGGACAGGGGTTAGATACGCAGTATTTT. Translation: CASSFYGQGLDTQYF.

This clonotype was seen a few times. The chain uses TRBV6-5 and TRBJ2-7, with 9 bases matching TRBD2. V dropped 6 bases and J dropped 2; count of bases not matched to a gene: 2. Germline CDR1 reads MNHEY; CDR2 reads SVGAGI. The CDR3 sequence is 13 residues long. The CDR3 sequence: CASRREGAYEQYF. In DNA form, the CDR3 reads TGTGCCAGCAGGCGGGAGGGAGCCTACGAGCAGTACTTC.

Notes on this clonotype: Possible read error: a much larger clone is one base away. The rearrangement uses TRBV20-1 and TRBJ1-1, with D hard to call. Germline CDR1 DFQATT, CDR2 SNEGSKA (reference sequence). This CDR3 comprises 15 residues. CDR3: CSARVPPGENTEALF. In nucleotides, the CDR3 is TGCAGTGCTAGAGTCCCCCCGGGCGAGAACACTGAAGCTCTCTTT.

In regard to this clonotype: One junction end does not reproduce the germline sequence, and a read error may be involved. The rearrangement links TRBV4-1 to TRBJ1-1; D is possibly TRBD1 (6 bases). The CDR3 consists of 13 residues. Germline V gives CDR1 MGHRA, CDR2 YSYEKL. CDR3 in amino acids: CASSRGQNTGAFF. In nucleotides, the CDR3 is TGCGCCAGCAGCCGAGGACAGAACACTGGAGCTTTCTTT.